One TCR beta chain is described in this entry. The antigen it recognizes is unknown. No per-base quality is available; no much larger clone lies one base away. Ophthalmopathy patients had moderately to severely active disease, with a Clinical Activity Score of 3 or more, a NOSPECS grade of 4 or more, and a disease duration of less than 3 months. Any patient with an uncontrolled infection, another autoimmune disease, pregnancy or lactation was excluded. Diagnoses were based on clinical symptoms, serum thyroxine and TRAb, thyroid ultrasound and orbital computed tomography. PBMCs were isolated from 10 ml of fresh peripheral blood by Ficoll-Paque density gradient centrifugation. Trizol reagent was used to extract total RNA, and RNA quality was then checked on an Agilent 2100 Bioanalyzer. CDR3 length: 19 amino acids, cysteine to phenylalanine. CDR3 DNA is the only sequence kept; it has 57 bases, read in frame from the first base. CDR1 DFQATT and CDR2 SNEGSKA were looked up in the germline V gene (reference sequence). For this chain, trimming is 3 bases at the V end and 4 bases at the J end, and the number of junction bases without a gene match is 17.

The data were obtained in a study of T cells in Graves' hyperthyroidism and ophthalmopathy (dated by TCRdb to about 2019). General notes on the study: Peripheral blood samples were taken at initial diagnosis, before any treatment was given. Once sampling was done, hyperthyroidism patients were given methimazole at a starting dose of 30 mg daily, whereas ophthalmopathy patients were given high-dose intravenous methylprednisolone. Prospective prediction of ophthalmopathy was tested in an independent validation cohort consisting of 18 to 20 hyperthyroidism patients and some 16 patients who later progressed to ophthalmopathy. According to the paper, TCR Vbeta CDR3 sequencing was carried out on 135 peripheral blood samples, which came from 40 to 45 ophthalmopathy, around 75 hyperthyroidism and about 17 progressor patients. The 85 to 100 discovery patients were divided at random into training and test sets in a 7:3 ratio. A discovery cohort of around 100 patients, 43 with Graves' ophthalmopathy and fewer than 65 with stable Graves' hyperthyroidism, was used to find distinguishing TCR V-J signatures. Thyroid tissue and blood T-cell repertoires from several Graves' hyperthyroidism patients were also compared in the study.

The TCR beta CDR3 regions were amplified from RNA transcripts. A first-round RT-PCR of the TCR CDR3 used the HTBI primer set with the Qiagen OneStep RT-PCR kit. Libraries were constructed in a second round of multiplex PCR, after which size selection and purification were carried out. Sequencing of the libraries was done on an Illumina HiSeq2000 using paired-end 100 bp reads. Concerning the study's data processing: SOAPnuke was used to process the raw data, with reads discarded if the reads contained adapters or uncalled bases, had a mean Phred below 15, or lacked an exact constant-primer or identifier match. COPE v1.2.5 was used to merge high-quality paired reads, and clonotypes were defined as unique nucleotide sequences. MiTCR v1.1 was used to align the clonotypes against IMGT TRBV, TRBD and TRBJ reference segments. Only V-J combinations with frequency above 0.0001, covering approximately 99% of repertoires, were analysed. The TCS score was defined as the ratio of F50 (clonal expansion) to E x V (chaos), calculated using BLOSUM62-based TCRdist between CDR3 peptides within each V-J. Welch's t-statistics and random forest reduced roughly 540 V-J features to 13, which were used in a naive Bayes classifier (R e1071). TCRdb reprocessing: public reads trimmed at Q25 with fastp, clones called with MiXCR, in-frame beta chains kept. Each CDR3 protein gets just one entry, which takes the most common genes and DNA from the rows behind it. TCRdb's processing, not the authors' own work, is the source of the V and J calls. The sample data list roughly 650,000 distinct CDR3 sequences, and approximately 15% of these were observed just once. In total, the top ten clones hold around 3.5% of the sample.

Overall study results and their limits: In cross-validation, a model built on a 13 V-J signature told ophthalmopathy apart from stable hyperthyroidism with 87.88% sensitivity and roughly 82% specificity, and in testing the same model reached 80%/75%. Most expanded thyroid clonotypes (frequency above 0.001) were also detected in blood, suggesting blood repertoires may reflect thyroid immune responses. In validation, progression to ophthalmopathy was predicted by the model with roughly 69% sensitivity and roughly 72% specificity, a median of 6.5 months before onset. No statistical method was used to set the sample size in advance, and investigators knew the group allocation.

The rearranged segments are TRBV20-1 and TRBJ2-5, with 13 bases aligning to TRBD2. The clonotype was recovered from a woman aged 40 to 50 with Graves' ophthalmopathy. Sequenced sample: blood. CDR3 loop: CSARLALTGTSGVLETQYF. The bases are TGCAGTGCTAGGTTGGCTCTCACCGGGACTAGCGGGGTATTAGAGACCCAGTACTTC.